Sequencing of this TCR beta chain was carried out in a study of blood T cells in healthy people across ages. Between the trimmed V and J ends, which lost 7 bases and 2 bases, there was a span of 15 bases. CDR3 length: 14 residues. PCR was performed a second time for roughly 7 to 11 cycles using a sample-barcoded 5' primer and a J-beta primer mix. TCRdb passed the 5' RACE reads through MiXCR, listing each CDR3 protein once. The profile covers approximately 1,000,000 distinct CDR3 sequences, with 35% to 55% appearing a single time and approximately 20% taken by the ten largest. The chain couples TRBV12-3 or TRBV12-4 to TRBJ2-7; no reliable D call. The TCR comes from a woman aged 55 to 70 in good health. Sequencing input: blood. For the CDR3, the DNA is TGTGCCAGCACCCGATATGAGGCCGCCTACGAGCAGTACTTC. Residues: CASTRYEAAYEQYF.